The T cell receptor (beta chain) described here comes from a study of blood T cell repertoires in COVID-19. In the study overall: Nucleic acid was either cDNA or gDNA, and it came from T cells, B-cell-depleted T cells, or PBMCs.

Residents of 20 to 25 US areas, aged about 18 to 89 years, made up the participants. Clinical histories supplied by participants themselves formed the basis of cohort assignment. This clone was counted once. Profiled with immunoSEQ multiplex PCR; TCRdb holds only in-frame clones, not every one. Of some 300,000 clones in the sample, just under 90% were seen once. CDR3 length: 14 residues. Germline CDR1 SGHTA, CDR2 FQGNSA. With V trimmed by 3 bases and J by 4 bases, 3 bases remained unmatched. This chain connects TRBV7-2 to TRBJ2-3, with 8 bases identical to TRBD2. This sequence was found in a woman in her fifties or sixties who had been exposed to COVID-19. Input material: PBMCs or T cells enriched from blood (not recorded which). The CDR3 is CASSLGLGADTQYF. CDR3 DNA: TGTGCCAGCAGCTTGGGACTAGGGGCAGATACGCAGTATTTT.